This entry lists 3 T cell receptor beta chains sequenced from one sample in a study of cytomegalovirus exposure and HLA in healthy donors. PCR employed 60 Vbeta and 13 Jbeta primers. Measured with immunoSEQ multiplex PCR; TCRdb has only the in-frame clones, and not every one. The sample includes fewer than 250,000 clones, around 77% of them seen just once. Specimen: PBMCs. The source is a woman aged 18-29 years in good health and CMV-seronegative.

The genes are TRBV10-3 and TRBJ2-3, with D tentatively TRBD2 (6 bases). V lost 3 bases, J lost 6 bases, and 19 bases lay in between. Germline CDR1 is ENHRY and CDR2 is SYGVKD. This CDR3 is built from 16 residues. This CDR3 reads CAISDDFGGVRDTQYF. The CDR3 DNA sequence: TGTGCCATCAGTGACGATTTCGGAGGGGTCCGGGATACGCAGTATTTT.

This chain links TRBV6-1 with TRBJ2-5; D perhaps matches TRBD2 (5 bases). The better agreement between TRBJ2-7 and the DNA end casts doubt on the J call. The CDR3 length is 15 residues. Germline values: CDR1 MNHNS, CDR2 SASEGT. CDR3 region: CASSEQSRGFDEQYF. The CDR3 region has the DNA TGTGCCAGCAGTGAACAGTCCCGGGGATTCGACGAGCAGTACTTC.

This rearrangement joins TRBV4-1 to TRBJ1-2; 7 bases are a match to TRBD1. The CDR3 sequence is 16 residues long. In germline, CDR1 is MGHRA, CDR2 YSYEKL. After removal of 3 bases from V and 7 bases from J, the junction contained 14 bases not matched to a gene. The CDR3 loop reads CASSHAQPGQVAGYTF. CDR3 nucleotides: TGCGCCAGCAGCCACGCACAGCCAGGACAGGTCGCTGGCTACACCTTC.